The clone carrying this T cell receptor (beta chain) was observed a single time. The libraries were made with immunoSEQ v3.0 at survey level. Only in-frame clones appear in the TCRdb table, and some are missing; sequencing was by immunoSEQ multiplex PCR. The sample records under 9,000 clones, around 79% being singletons. This specimen belongs to a study of long-term antiretroviral therapy in people with HIV. Study-level information: In the earliest collections, sampling predates the 2015 immediate-ART recommendation by about a decade.

Looked up from germline, CDR1 is LGHNA and CDR2 is YSLEER. With 3 bases clipped from V and 5 bases from J, the junction kept 11 bases outside the gene matches. The CDR3 has 19 residues. There were about 1-10 million cryopreserved PBMC in the samples before DNA extraction. The receptor was isolated from a man aged 35 to 55 with HIV. This chain connects TRBV4-3 to TRBJ2-3, with 16 nucleotides matching TRBD2. The sequences come from unsorted PBMCs, collected 0.1 years after starting antiretroviral therapy. The CDR3 sequence: CASSQGLAGGLGGGDTQYF. The CDR3 DNA follows: TGCGCCAGCAGCCAGGGACTAGCGGGGGGGCTGGGAGGAGGAGATACGCAGTATTTT.